The 21 T cell receptor beta chains reported below all come from one sample, sequenced in a study of T cell responses to AZD1222 COVID-19 vaccine. TCRdb's copy holds only in-frame clones and misses some; the assay was immunoSEQ multiplex PCR. The repertoire includes some 140,000 clones, more than 90% of them detected once, and about 20% sits in the top ten. This material consisted of peripheral blood, taken on day 0 of AZD1222 vaccination. Source of these receptors: an adult in good health.

A word on this clone: The junction departs from the called germline gene at one end, perhaps through a read error. J is TRBJ1-1 and V is TRBV15, with D hard to call. The CDR3 is made up of 15 amino acids. In germline, CDR1 is LNHNV, CDR2 YYDKDF (reference sequence). In DNA form, the CDR3 reads TGTGCCACCAGCAGAGATATAAACAGAAACACTGAAGCTTTTTTT. Its translation is CATSRDINRNTEAFF.

V gene TRBV2 combines with J gene TRBJ1-6; maybe TRBD1 (6 bases). Trimming removed 8 bases from V and 8 bases from J, with 19 bases in between. There are 15 residues in the CDR3. The germline CDR1 and CDR2 sequences are SNHLY and FYNNEI. CDR3 amino acids: CASSYEGVGDSPLHF. In DNA, the CDR3 is TGTGCCAGCTCATATGAGGGGGTAGGGGATTCACCCCTCCACTTT.

The CDR3 spells CASSHNQETQYF. CDR3 bases: TGCGCCAGCAGTCACAACCAAGAGACCCAGTACTTC. V usage is TRBV5-1 and J usage is TRBJ2-5; no clear D. The V and J ends lost 5 bases and 0 bases respectively, with 5 bases between them. This CDR3 has 12 residues. In germline, CDR1 is SGHRS, CDR2 YFSETQ.

The chain employs TRBV27 and TRBJ1-4; D might be TRBD1 (5 bases). The CDR3 is 14 residues long. Per the germline V gene, CDR1 is MNHEY and CDR2 is SMNVEV (reference sequence). The V gene lost 2 bases and the J gene lost 8 bases, with 12 bases spanning the gap. CDR3 sequence: CASSLTRGLEKLFF. The CDR3 nucleotides read TGTGCCAGCAGTTTAACCCGGGGACTAGAAAAACTGTTTTTT.

The rearrangement uses TRBV19 and TRBJ1-1, with 7 positions matching TRBD1. CDR1 LNHDA and CDR2 SQIVND come from the germline V gene (reference sequence). CDR3 length: 14 residues. Germline trimming cut 3 bases from V and 1 base from J; bases unmatched to any gene: 2. CDR3 amino acids: CASSIDRANTEAFF. CDR3 DNA sequence: TGTGCCAGTAGTATCGACAGGGCGAACACTGAAGCTTTCTTT.

V and J are TRBV18 and TRBJ2-2; tentatively, D is TRBD1 or TRBD2 (5 bases each). V was clipped by 5 bases and J by 3 bases, with 10 bases between them. The germline V gene has CDR1 KGHSH and CDR2 LQKENI. This CDR3 contains 14 residues. The CDR3 coding sequence is TGTGCCAGCTCAGCTCGGGGCTACACCGGGGAGCTGTTTTTT. This encodes CASSARGYTGELFF.

The rearrangement uses TRBV7-2 and TRBJ2-5, with 8 bases aligning to TRBD2. J was trimmed by 9 bases and V by 1 base; bases with no gene match: 7. The CDR3 extends over 14 amino acids. Germline values: CDR1 SGHTA, CDR2 FQGNSA. The DNA of the CDR3 is TGTGCCAGCAGCTTAGGGGGGACGGGAGGGGCCCAGTACTTC. Translating gives CASSLGGTGGAQYF. Full variable domain (outside the CDR3, taken from reference TRBV7-2 and TRBJ2-5): GAGVSQSPSNKVTEKGKDVELRCDPISGHTALYWYRQSLGQGLEFLIYFQGNSAPDKSGLPSDRFSAERTGGSVSTLTIQRTQQEDSAVYLCASSLGGTGGAQYFGPGTRLLVL.

This clone has more than one count but fewer than ten. The chain carries TRBV7-6 and TRBJ2-3; D is possibly TRBD1 (7 bases). CDR3 size: 16 residues. Germline-derived CDR1 and CDR2 are SGHVS and FNYEAQ. The V end lost 5 bases, the J end lost 7 bases, and 22 bases lay between the germline ends. This CDR3 is CASSPMGPQGGNTQYF. The DNA of the CDR3 is TGTGCCAGCAGCCCCATGGGCCCGCAGGGGGGAAATACGCAGTATTTT.

This chain connects TRBV25-1 to TRBJ1-1, with unresolved D. CDR3 length: 12 amino acids. Germline V gene data show CDR1 as MGHDK and CDR2 as SYGVNS. The V gene lost 0 bases and the J gene lost 4 bases, with 3 bases spanning the gap. The CDR3 spells CASSEYSTEAFF. Written as DNA, the CDR3 is TGTGCCAGCAGTGAATACAGCACTGAAGCTTTCTTT. Filled out from reference TRBV25-1 and TRBJ1-1, the complete variable domain reads EADIYQTPRYLVIGTGKKITLECSQTMGHDKMYWYQQDPGMELHLIHYSYGVNSTEKGDLSSESTVSRIRTEHFPLTLESARPSHTSQYLCASSEYSTEAFFGQGTRLTVV.

The chain has TRBV28 and TRBJ1-5; the D is unclear. The CDR3 sequence is 13 residues long. The germline V gene encodes CDR1 MDHEN and CDR2 SYDVKM. V dropped 5 bases and J dropped 6 bases, with 11 bases sitting between them. CDR3 amino acids: CASSPDSLQPQHF. The CDR3 nucleotides are TGTGCCAGCAGTCCCGACTCGCTTCAGCCCCAGCATTTT.

The chain links TRBV9 to TRBJ1-4; the match to TRBD1 covers 12 bases. This CDR3 is 15 amino acids long. V shed 7 bases and J 3 bases; nucleotides not matched to a gene: 4. Germline CDR1 reads SGDLS; CDR2 reads YYNGEE. CDR3: CASRGTGGSNEKLFF. DNA for the CDR3: TGTGCCAGCCGCGGGACAGGGGGCTCTAATGAAAAACTGTTTTTT.

The J gene is TRBJ2-3, the V gene TRBV10-3; D is perhaps TRBD1 (5 bases). CDR3 length equals 14 residues. V lost 3 bases to trimming and J lost 4 bases, with 11 bases between them. Germline CDR1 ENHRY, CDR2 SYGVKD. The CDR3 nucleotides read TGTGCCATCAGTGATTCAGGGTGGTCAGATACGCAGTATTTT. Translated: CAISDSGWSDTQYF.

This clone occurred once. The chain carries TRBV4-1 and TRBJ2-1, with TRBD2 matching 10 bases. V lost 3 bases, J lost 0 bases, and 2 bases stayed unmatched. This CDR3 spans 16 amino acids. Germline assignment: CDR1 MGHRA and CDR2 YSYEKL. The CDR3 nucleotides read TGCGCCAGCAGCCACGCTAGCGGGAGCTCCTACAATGAGCAGTTCTTC. This gives the protein CASSHASGSSYNEQFF.

Written as DNA, the CDR3 is TGTGCGGGCGGGCGGCCCCAGCATTTT. It codes for CAGGRPQHF. This chain connects TRBV6-6 to TRBJ1-5; D gene unclear. This CDR3 spans 9 amino acids. Germline CDR1 is MNHNY and CDR2 is SVGAGI (reference sequence).

The CDR3 loop is CASSLPGHRAAFF. CDR3 DNA sequence: TGTGCCAGCAGTCTCCCGGGACATAGGGCAGCTTTCTTT. The chain combines TRBV6-5 with TRBJ1-1; a possible D gene is TRBD1 (6 bases). Trimming took off 5 bases at V and 10 bases at J, with 17 bases between the two ends. The CDR3 sequence is 13 residues long. Germline assignment: CDR1 MNHEY and CDR2 SVGAGI.

This clone turned up a few times. This rearrangement joins TRBV7-6 to TRBJ2-4; D possibly corresponds to TRBD2 (6 bases). Trimming left V 2 bases short and J 4 bases short, with 15 bases between. The CDR3 has 16 amino acids. From germline, CDR1 is SGHVS and CDR2 FNYEAQ. The CDR3 coding sequence is TGTGCCAGCAGCTTATTTGGGGCGGGGCAAAAAAACATTCAGTACTTC. Its translation is CASSLFGAGQKNIQYF.

CDR3 bases: TGTGCCAGCAGTGGTAGGGCGAATCAAGAGACCCAGTACTTC. Translation: CASSGRANQETQYF. The rearrangement links TRBV2 to TRBJ2-5; D call uncertain. Trimming pared 4 bases from V and 2 bases from J, leaving 11 bases between. Germline assignment: CDR1 SNHLY and CDR2 FYNNEI. This CDR3 region has 14 residues.

V usage is TRBV19 and J usage is TRBJ1-1, with D perhaps matching TRBD1 (6 bases). This CDR3 is 13 amino acids long. Germline V gives CDR1 LNHDA, CDR2 SQIVND (reference sequence). The V gene lost 9 bases and the J gene lost 1 base, with 12 bases spanning the gap. The CDR3 loop reads CARGGLRNTEAFF. For the CDR3, the DNA is TGTGCCAGAGGGGGGTTGAGGAACACTGAAGCTTTCTTT.

This rearrangement joins TRBV28 to TRBJ1-2; D unclear. The CDR3 is 15 amino acids. The ends were cut back, 3 bases at V and 7 bases at J, with 18 bases in the middle. Germline CDR1 MDHEN, CDR2 SYDVKM. The DNA for the CDR3 is TGTGCCAGCAGTTTTGGGGATGCACTCTTGGGTGGCTACACCTTC. Its translation: CASSFGDALLGGYTF.

This chain connects TRBV19 to TRBJ1-5, with D perhaps TRBD1 (5 bases). V gave up 5 bases and J gave up 11 bases, with 16 bases separating them. CDR3 size: 13 residues. Germline loops: CDR1 LNHDA, CDR2 SQIVND (reference sequence). In nucleotides, the CDR3 is TGTGCCAGTAGTCAGAGAGAGACAGAGGCCCAGCATTTT. Its protein is CASSQRETEAQHF.

This chain joins TRBV19 and TRBJ2-2; D not certain. CDR1 is LNHDA, CDR2 SQIVND, per germline (reference sequence). The CDR3 loop spans 13 amino acids. Trimming cost V 8 bases and J 7 bases, with 14 bases left between them. The DNA for the CDR3 is TGTGCCAGTGGCTGGAGAGTGAACGGGGAGCTGTTTTTT. Translating gives CASGWRVNGELFF.